This T cell receptor (beta chain) comes out of a study of blood T cell repertoires in COVID-19 (dated by TCRdb to about 2020). For context, the study as a whole: Samples from collaborators originated in the United States, Italy and Spain and spanned both the acute and convalescent phases of COVID-19. Where HLA class I and class II types were available, the types were taken from metadata supplied by the sample provider, not from assay-based typing. The sample metadata nearly always contained a de-identified subject ID, COVID-19 status, age in years and sex. The samples were drawn from the first 160 participants of the ongoing ImmuneRACE study and from under 1,500 subjects provided by 6 global collaborators. The material from the prospective study consisted of cDNA or gDNA derived from T cells, B-cell-depleted T cells, or PBMCs. The dataset comprised deeply sampled blood TCRbeta repertoires from subjects exposed to, actively infected with, or recovered from COVID-19. A freely available public database, intended as a resource for researchers studying the immune response to SARS-CoV-2, is where the repertoires were released. Summary of the overall study and its limitations: The quantity of clinical and demographic metadata differed by source and by participant and was supplied without curation.

TCRbeta CDR3 regions were amplified from genomic DNA using the immunoSEQ Assay, a bias-controlled multiplex PCR. Per the source publication's procedure: The number of nucleated cells in each sample was estimated by amplification of reference gene primers within the assay. To quantify the absolute abundance of each unique TCRbeta CDR3 rearrangement, sequence reads were collapsed and filtered. For each sample, productive Simpson clonality was calculated by taking the square root of Simpson's diversity index across productive rearrangements. Held by TCRdb, this immuneACCESS table contains in-frame sequences only and omits some clones. Under half of the omission traces to an unresolved V gene where checked; the cause of the rest is unknown. That table gives V, J and clone size, and the DNA gave D and trimming. For this sample the table gives 300,000 or so clones, of which more than 75% were detected only once. The ten largest clones take up about 8% of the sample.

According to the germline V gene, CDR1 reads SGHDT and CDR2 reads YYEEEE. Relative to germline, V is 4 bases shorter and J is 0 bases shorter, with 12 bases between their ends. Including the terminal cysteine and phenylalanine, the CDR3 comprises 15 residues. Only the CDR3 DNA stays, 45 bases, in frame from base 1. Remarks on this clone: This clone's antigen is unknown. No quality values exist for individual bases; no much larger clone is one base distant.

Samples from volunteer blood donors who had recovered from COVID-19 were contributed by a second Seattle source. The collaborating institutions used their own protocols to collect whole blood in K2EDTA tubes. Collaborator samples were shipped for TCRbeta analysis as frozen whole blood, isolated PBMCs, or DNA extracted from either sample type. This clonotype was obtained from a woman aged 50 to 65 who had recovered from COVID-19. The rearranged segments are TRBV5-6 and TRBJ2-3; the D gene is perhaps TRBD2, from 5 matching bases. Material: peripheral blood. The CDR3 protein sequence reads: CASSKAVASTDTQYF. The DNA reads TGTGCCAGCAGCAAAGCGGTGGCGAGCACAGATACGCAGTATTTT.